These 17 T cell receptor beta chains share one sample of origin, sequenced in a study of blood T cells in healthy people across ages (dated by TCRdb to between 2014 and 2016). The library was generated by 5' RACE. TCRdb names Illumina HiSeq 2500 as the instrument used. The second PCR ran for roughly 6 to 11 cycles and used a J-beta primer mix along with a sample-barcoded 5' primer. TCRdb cleaned the public reads at Q25 with fastp, built clones with MiXCR and kept in-frame beta chains. All rows with the same CDR3 protein become a single entry with the most common DNA and genes. The sample profile shows 1.5 million or so distinct CDR3 sequences; roughly 43% of them were found once. About 3.8% of the sample rests with the top ten. Material for sequencing was blood. The receptors come from a woman aged 18-29 years in good health.

This sequence joins TRBV9 and TRBJ1-1; D remains unclear. The CDR3 sequence is 14 residues long. The germline V gene encodes CDR1 SGDLS and CDR2 YYNGEE. V dropped 0 bases and J dropped 5 bases, with 11 bases sitting between them. CDR3 coding DNA: TGTGCCAGCAGCGTAGAAGCAGAATGGACTGAAGCTTTCTTT. The encoded protein is CASSVEAEWTEAFF. Filled out from reference TRBV9 and TRBJ1-1, the complete variable domain reads DSGVTQTPKHLITATGQRVTLRCSPRSGDLSVYWYQQSLDQGLQFLIQYYNGEERAKGNILERFSAQQFPDLHSELNLSSLELGDSALYFCASSVEAEWTEAFFGQGTRLTVV.

This clonotype was detected a few times. The CDR3 sequence: CSARTPQGTEAFF. The CDR3 DNA reads as TGCAGTGCTAGGACCCCCCAGGGCACTGAAGCTTTCTTT. This chain connects TRBV20-1 to TRBJ1-1, with D tentatively TRBD1 (5 bases). The CDR3 contains 13 residues. Trimming removed 3 bases from V and 4 bases from J, with 12 bases in between. Per the germline V gene, CDR1 is DFQATT and CDR2 is SNEGSKA (reference sequence).

This chain links TRBV7-9 with TRBJ1-2, with TRBD1 matching over 11 bases. The V segment lost 5 bases and the J segment 3 bases; nucleotides outside the gene matches: 5. CDR3 size: 15 residues. Germline CDR1 is SEHNR and CDR2 is FQNEAQ (reference sequence). The CDR3: CASSLGTGGHYGYTF. The CDR3 bases are TGTGCCAGCAGCCTTGGGACAGGGGGACACTATGGCTACACCTTC.

This sequence joins TRBV6-2 or TRBV6-3 and TRBJ2-5; D is unclear. Germline CDR1 is MNHEY and CDR2 is SVGEGT. V gave up 1 base and J gave up 11 bases, with 11 bases separating them. CDR3 length equals 12 residues. The CDR3 nucleotides are TGTGCCAGCAGTTACTACATTAATGAGCAGTACTTC. It yields the protein CASSYYINEQYF.

There are a few counts of this clonotype. The germline gene is not matched at one end of the junction; a read error may be the cause. The chain carries TRBV4-1 and TRBJ2-6; either TRBD1 or TRBD2 may supply D (6 bases each). The CDR3 loop spans 14 amino acids. Germline V gene data show CDR1 as MGHRA and CDR2 as YSYEKL. CDR3 protein: CASSQLRGDNVLTF. The CDR3, as DNA: TGCGCCAGCAGCCAACTAAGGGGGGACAACGTCCTGACTTTC.

This clonotype was seen only a few times. CDR3: CASSQDGINEKLFF. DNA for the CDR3: TGCGCCAGCAGCCAAGATGGAATTAATGAAAAACTGTTTTTT. The V gene is TRBV4-1, the J gene TRBJ1-4, with no clear D. The V gene's germline CDR1 is MGHRA and CDR2 YSYEKL. The CDR3 is 14 residues long. V dropped 0 bases and J dropped 4 bases, with 6 bases sitting between them.

Ten or more counts support this clonotype. The rearrangement uses TRBV29-1 and TRBJ2-3; 7 positions agree with TRBD2. Germline V gene sequence: CDR1 SQVTM, CDR2 ANQGSEA. Unmatched junction bases numbered 6, after V lost 7 bases and J lost 2 bases. The CDR3 runs to 13 residues. The CDR3 reads CSAGTKLTDTQYF. Here the CDR3 DNA reads TGCAGCGCCGGGACTAAGCTCACAGATACGCAGTATTTT.

J is TRBJ2-7 and V is TRBV20-1; no clear D gene. Germline V gene sequence: CDR1 DFQATT, CDR2 SNEGSKA (reference sequence). The V end lost 5 bases, the J end lost 10 bases, and 12 bases lay between the germline ends. The CDR3 has 10 residues. This CDR3 is CSAVWGPQYF. Written as DNA, the CDR3 is TGCAGTGCTGTATGGGGTCCCCAGTACTTC.

V and J are TRBV29-1 and TRBJ2-5, with D maybe TRBD2 (6 bases). The V gene's germline CDR1 is SQVTM and CDR2 ANQGSEA. This CDR3 spans 14 amino acids. Trimming took 7 bases from V and 0 from J, leaving 15 bases between them. Written as DNA, the CDR3 is TGCAGCGGCACGGGACTCCGGTACCAAGAGACCCAGTACTTC. This gives the protein CSGTGLRYQETQYF.

This chain uses TRBV20-1 with TRBJ1-1; a possible D gene is TRBD1 (5 bases). V gave up 5 bases and J gave up 10 bases, with 14 bases separating them. CDR1 DFQATT and CDR2 SNEGSKA come from the germline V gene (reference sequence). The CDR3 consists of 11 residues. CDR3 amino acids: CSAPLRGGAFF. CDR3 DNA: TGCAGTGCTCCCCTTCGGGGGGGAGCTTTCTTT.

This clonotype was counted a single time. The chain combines TRBV18 with TRBJ2-1, with D perhaps TRBD2 (6 bases). V lost 0 bases and J 9 bases, leaving 9 bases between the germline ends. Germline V gives CDR1 KGHSH, CDR2 LQKENI. The CDR3 is 13 residues long. The CDR3 sequence: CASSPPGLGEQFF. DNA for the CDR3: TGTGCCAGCTCACCACCGGGACTCGGTGAGCAGTTCTTC. The full variable domain, its missing parts supplied by reference TRBV18 and TRBJ2-1, is NAGVMQNPRHLVRRRGQEARLRCSPMKGHSHVYWYRQLPEEGLKFMVYLQKENIIDESGMPKERFSAEFPKEGPSILRIQQVVRGDSAAYFCASSPPGLGEQFFGPGTRLTVL.

Comment on this clonotype: A junction boundary mismatches the germline segment, possibly from a read error. The chain combines TRBV12-3 or TRBV12-4 with TRBJ2-2; D call uncertain. The CDR3 extends over 12 amino acids. CDR3 region: CASSFTTRELFF. DNA of the CDR3: TGTGCCAGCAGTTTTACCACCAGGGAGCTGTTTTTT.

This clonotype was counted between two and nine times. The chain carries TRBV7-9 and TRBJ1-1; D remains unclear. Germline CDR1 SEHNR, CDR2 FQNEAQ (reference sequence). CDR3 length: 12 amino acids. Trimming stripped 5 bases from V and 3 bases from J, with 7 bases between. CDR3: CASSPQDTEAFF. Written as DNA, the CDR3 is TGTGCCAGCAGCCCCCAGGACACTGAAGCTTTCTTT.

Only a few counts were recorded for this clonotype. The chain has TRBV7-9 and TRBJ2-2; no clear D gene. The CDR3 extends over 14 amino acids. Trimming pared 2 bases from V and 1 base from J, leaving 5 bases between. Germline V lookup: CDR1 SEHNR, CDR2 FQNEAQ (reference sequence). Here the CDR3 reads CASSLNMNTGELFF. As DNA, the CDR3 is TGTGCCAGCAGCTTAAATATGAACACCGGGGAGCTGTTTTTT.

The sample holds a few counts of this clonotype. This sequence joins TRBV20-1 and TRBJ2-3; 10 positions agree with TRBD2. The V gene's germline CDR1 is DFQATT and CDR2 SNEGSKA (reference sequence). This CDR3 spans 16 amino acids. J was trimmed by 5 bases and V by 3 bases; bases with no gene match: 11. The CDR3 nucleotides read TGCAGTGCTAGTGACCCCGCCAGCGGGGGGGTAGATACGCAGTATTTT. Protein sequence: CSASDPASGGVDTQYF.

This clonotype was observed a few times. The chain carries TRBV5-5 and TRBJ2-5; 7 nucleotides match TRBD2. The length of the CDR3 is 14 residues. Germline lookup yields CDR1 SGHKS and CDR2 YYEKEE (reference sequence). With V trimmed by 1 base and J by 4 bases, 4 bases remained unmatched. Here the CDR3 DNA reads TGTGCCAGCAGCTTGTGGGAGGGGTCAGAGACCCAGTACTTC. It is translated as CASSLWEGSETQYF.

Concerning this clonotype: A single base separates this from a much larger clone, so it may be a read error. The J gene is TRBJ2-5, the V gene TRBV2; D might be TRBD2 (6 bases). Per the germline V gene, CDR1 is SNHLY and CDR2 is FYNNEI. There are 13 residues in the CDR3. With 4 bases removed from V and 9 bases from J, the gap between germline ends came to 15 bases. The CDR3 reads CASSVRGSEAQYF. The DNA of the CDR3 is TGTGCCAGCAGTGTTCGGGGGAGCGAGGCCCAGTACTTC.